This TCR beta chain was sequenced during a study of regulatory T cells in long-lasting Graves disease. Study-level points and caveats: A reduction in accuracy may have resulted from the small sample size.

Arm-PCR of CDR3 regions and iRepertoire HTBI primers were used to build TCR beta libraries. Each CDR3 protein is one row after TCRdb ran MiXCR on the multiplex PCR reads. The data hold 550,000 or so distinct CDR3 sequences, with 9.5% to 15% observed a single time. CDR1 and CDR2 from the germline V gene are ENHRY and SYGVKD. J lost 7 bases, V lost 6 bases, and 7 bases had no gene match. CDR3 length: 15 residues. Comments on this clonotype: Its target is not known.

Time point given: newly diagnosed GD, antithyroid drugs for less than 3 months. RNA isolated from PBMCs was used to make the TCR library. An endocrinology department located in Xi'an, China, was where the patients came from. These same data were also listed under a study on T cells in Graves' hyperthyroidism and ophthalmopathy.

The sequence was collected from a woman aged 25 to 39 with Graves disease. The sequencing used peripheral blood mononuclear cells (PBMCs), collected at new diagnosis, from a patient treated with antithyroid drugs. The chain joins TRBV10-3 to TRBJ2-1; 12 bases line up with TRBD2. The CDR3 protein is CAISPSGGEGNEQFF. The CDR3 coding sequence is TGTGCCATCAGCCCTAGCGGGGGGGAGGGGAATGAGCAGTTCTTC.